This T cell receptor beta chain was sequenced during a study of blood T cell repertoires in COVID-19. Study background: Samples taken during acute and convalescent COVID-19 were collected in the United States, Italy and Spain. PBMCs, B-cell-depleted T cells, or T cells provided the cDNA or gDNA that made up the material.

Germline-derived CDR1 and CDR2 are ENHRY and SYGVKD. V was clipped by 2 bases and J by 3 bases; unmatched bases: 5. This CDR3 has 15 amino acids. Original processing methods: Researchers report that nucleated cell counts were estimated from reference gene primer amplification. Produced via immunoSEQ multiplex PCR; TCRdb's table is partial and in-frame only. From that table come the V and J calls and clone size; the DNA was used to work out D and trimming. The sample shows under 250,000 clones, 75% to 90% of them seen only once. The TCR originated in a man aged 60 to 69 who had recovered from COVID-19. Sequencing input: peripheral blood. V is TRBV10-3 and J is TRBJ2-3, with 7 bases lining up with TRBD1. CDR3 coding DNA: TGTGCCATCAGTGAGAACAGGGGTCGAACAGATACGCAGTATTTT. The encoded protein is CAISENRGRTDTQYF.